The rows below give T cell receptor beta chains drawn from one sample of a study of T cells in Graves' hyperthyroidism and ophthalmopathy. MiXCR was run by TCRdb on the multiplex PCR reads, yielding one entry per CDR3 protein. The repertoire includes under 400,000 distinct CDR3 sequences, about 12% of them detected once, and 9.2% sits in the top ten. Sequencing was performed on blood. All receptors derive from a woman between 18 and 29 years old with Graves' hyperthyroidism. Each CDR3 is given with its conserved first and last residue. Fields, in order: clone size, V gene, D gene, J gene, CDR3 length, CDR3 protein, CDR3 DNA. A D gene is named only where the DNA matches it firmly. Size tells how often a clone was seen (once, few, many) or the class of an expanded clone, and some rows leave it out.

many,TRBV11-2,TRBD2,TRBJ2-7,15,CASSPRDYLAYEQYF,TGTGCCAGCAGCCCTAGGGACTACCTGGCCTACGAGCAGTACTTC
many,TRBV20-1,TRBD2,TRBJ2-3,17,CSAEDFRLAQGTDTQYF,TGCAGTGCTGAAGACTTCCGACTAGCGCAGGGAACAGATACGCAGTATTTT
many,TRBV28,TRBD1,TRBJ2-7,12,CASNRGTYEQYF,TGTGCCAGCAACAGGGGAACCTACGAGCAGTACTTC
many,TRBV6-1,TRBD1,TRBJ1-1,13,CASSRTGRAEAFF,TGTGCCAGCAGTAGGACAGGGCGCGCTGAAGCTTTCTTT
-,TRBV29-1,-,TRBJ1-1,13,CSVCVGVNTEAFF,TGCAGCGTTTGTGTAGGGGTGAACACTGAAGCTTTCTTT
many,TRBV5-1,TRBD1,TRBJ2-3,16,CASSFTGVPQSDTQYF,TGCGCCAGCAGCTTTACAGGGGTACCTCAAAGCGATACGCAGTATTTT
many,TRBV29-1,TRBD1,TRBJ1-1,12,CSVWTGAPEAFF,TGCAGCGTTTGGACAGGGGCCCCTGAAGCTTTCTTT
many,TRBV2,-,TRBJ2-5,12,CASSIGAETQYF,TGTGCCAGCAGTATTGGGGCGGAGACCCAGTACTTC
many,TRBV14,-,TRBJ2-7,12,CASSQVTSEQYF,TGTGCCAGCAGCCAAGTGACTAGCGAGCAGTACTTC
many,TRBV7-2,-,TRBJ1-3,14,CASTSYGAGNTIYF,TGTGCCAGCACGTCTTATGGGGCTGGAAACACCATATATTTT
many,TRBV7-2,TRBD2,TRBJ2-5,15,CASSYGLAGRETQYF,TGTGCCAGCAGCTATGGGCTAGCGGGGCGAGAGACCCAGTACTTC
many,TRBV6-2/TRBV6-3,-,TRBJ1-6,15,CASRTNSDRNSPLHF,TGTGCCAGTCGGACGAACTCCGATCGTAATTCACCCCTCCACTTT
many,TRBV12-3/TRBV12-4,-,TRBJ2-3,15,CASSLGPSVSGTQYF,TGTGCCAGCAGTCTCGGGCCCTCGGTGTCGGGTACGCAGTATTTT
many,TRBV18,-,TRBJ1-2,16,CASSPHPDPGVYGYTF,TGTGCCAGCTCACCACACCCCGACCCGGGGGTCTATGGCTACACCTTC
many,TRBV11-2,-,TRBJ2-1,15,CASSSLRDSFNEQFF,TGTGCCAGCAGCTCCTTGCGCGATAGCTTCAATGAGCAGTTCTTC
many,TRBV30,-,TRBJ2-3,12,CAFDSNTDTQYF,TGTGCCTTCGACAGCAACACAGATACGCAGTATTTT
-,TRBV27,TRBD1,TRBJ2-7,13,CASRKGGQYEQYF,TGTGCCAGCAGGAAAGGGGGCCAGTACGAGCAGTACTTC
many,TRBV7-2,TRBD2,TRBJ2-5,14,CASSLTGGPQTQYF,TGTGCCAGCAGCTTGACGGGAGGGCCTCAGACCCAGTACTTC
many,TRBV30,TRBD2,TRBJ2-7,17,CAWSPPSGLAGTYEQYF,TGTGCCTGGAGTCCTCCTAGTGGACTAGCGGGGACCTACGAGCAGTACTTC
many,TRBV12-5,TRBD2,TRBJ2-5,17,CASGPGTSGGEQETQYF,TGTGCTAGTGGACCAGGGACTAGCGGGGGGGAACAAGAGACCCAGTACTTC
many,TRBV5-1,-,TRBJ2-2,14,CASSLEGAVGELFF,TGCGCCAGCAGCTTGGAAGGGGCTGTCGGGGAGCTGTTTTTT
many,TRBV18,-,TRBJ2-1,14,CASSPLIGNNEQFF,TGTGCCAGCTCACCACTAATCGGTAACAATGAGCAGTTCTTC
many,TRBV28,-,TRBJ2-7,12,CASSLGVFEQYF,TGTGCCAGCAGTTTAGGGGTTTTCGAGCAGTACTTC
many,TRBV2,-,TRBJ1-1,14,CASSVGREYTEAFF,TGTGCCAGCAGTGTGGGTCGAGAGTACACTGAAGCTTTCTTT
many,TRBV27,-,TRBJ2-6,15,CATSDSYSGANVLTF,TGTGCCACCTCCGACAGCTACTCTGGGGCCAACGTCCTGACTTTC
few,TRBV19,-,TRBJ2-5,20,CASAGTAGRGLLTFQETQYF,TGTGCCAGTGCCGGGACAGCGGGGCGGGGACTCCTGACATTCCAAGAGACCCAGTACTTC